The 21 T cell receptor beta chains below all came from one sample that was sequenced in a study of vaccination and CD4 T cells after COVID-19. Treatment meaning: approximately 11-day PBMC culture with coronavirus spike peptide pools or control peptides (ViraFEST assay). These receptors are not linked to any known antigen. The Oncomine TCR Beta short-read assay sequenced DNA from cultured CD4+ T cells. TCRdb re-analysed the PCR reads in MiXCR, keeping a single row per CDR3 protein. The sample consists of 6,500 to 8,500 distinct CDR3 sequences, about two thirds of them appearing once. The material was cultured CD4+ T cells from blood, obtained after SARS-CoV-2 vaccination. These receptors were obtained from a human donor with COVID-19.

This clonotype has a handful of counts. The V and J genes are TRBV6-1 and TRBJ1-3; D gene uncertain. The germline CDR1 and CDR2 sequences are MNHNS and SASEGT. The V end lost 6 bases, the J end lost 11 bases, and 17 bases lay between the germline ends. The CDR3 loop spans 13 amino acids. The CDR3 region has the DNA TGTGCCAGCAGCCTGAGCTGGACCGACGCCATATATTTT. Its translation: CASSLSWTDAIYF.

This clonotype was observed a few times. The chain uses TRBV6-1 and TRBJ2-7; D unclear. Germline V CDR1 and CDR2: MNHNS, SASEGT. This CDR3 region has 15 residues. V lost 3 bases and J lost 1, with 13 bases in between. The CDR3 region is CASSEVKGLSYEQYF. The CDR3 bases are TGTGCCAGCAGTGAGGTTAAGGGCTTGTCCTACGAGCAGTACTTC.

The rearrangement uses TRBV30 and TRBJ1-5; D remains ambiguous. This CDR3 has 13 residues. V was pared by 3 bases and J by 7 bases, with 13 bases between. Germline V gene data show CDR1 as GTSNPN and CDR2 as SVGIG (reference sequence). The CDR3 DNA sequence: TGTGCCTGGAGAAGATCTTCGGGGCAGCCCCAGCATTTT. Translated, it gives CAWRRSSGQPQHF.

The V call is TRBV2, the J call TRBJ1-5, with a tentative D call TRBD1 (5 bases). CDR1 SNHLY and CDR2 FYNNEI come from the germline V gene. The CDR3 runs 15 residues. Between the trimmed V and J ends, which lost 3 bases and 2 bases, there was a span of 11 bases. The CDR3 loop reads CASSDNTGGNQPQHF. CDR3 nucleotides: TGTGCCAGCAGTGATAATACAGGCGGCAATCAGCCCCAGCATTTT.

This chain joins TRBV30 and TRBJ2-2; 9 positions match TRBD1. CDR1 and CDR2 (germline): GTSNPN, SVGIG (reference sequence). Trimming at V came to 7 bases and at J to 4 bases, leaving 10 bases not matched to a gene. The CDR3 covers 15 residues. The DNA of the CDR3 is TGTGCCTCCCTTGGGACAGGGCTGGTCACCGGGGAGCTGTTTTTT. Residues: CASLGTGLVTGELFF.

The rearrangement joins TRBV27 to TRBJ2-7; 9 positions match TRBD1. Germline V CDR1 and CDR2: MNHEY, SMNVEV (reference sequence). The CDR3 contains 16 residues. Germline trimming cut 0 bases from V and 5 bases from J; bases unmatched to any gene: 8. CDR3 region: CASSLSQGAGLHEQYF. Written as DNA, the CDR3 is TGTGCCAGCAGTTTATCACAGGGGGCTGGCCTCCACGAGCAGTACTTC.

This clonotype was counted between two and nine times. The chain uses TRBV24-1 and TRBJ1-5, with D maybe TRBD1 (6 bases). Trimming stripped 3 bases from V and 6 bases from J, with 11 bases between. The CDR3 covers 14 residues. Germline V CDR1 and CDR2: KGHDR, SFDVKD. DNA of the CDR3: TGTGCCACCAGTGATATGCGGGACACTCAGCCCCAGCATTTT. This translates into CATSDMRDTQPQHF.

The V gene is TRBV5-1, the J gene TRBJ2-5; tentative D call: TRBD2 (5 bases). Germline V gene sequence: CDR1 SGHRS, CDR2 YFSETQ. Trimming removed 5 bases at V and 1 base at J, with 15 bases between. The CDR3 has 15 amino acids. Written as DNA, the CDR3 is TGCGCCAGCAGGTCCCGTAGTAGCGTCCAAGAGACCCAGTACTTC. It codes for CASRSRSSVQETQYF.

The chain joins TRBV12-3 or TRBV12-4 to TRBJ1-5; no clear D. The V end lost 3 bases, the J end lost 9 bases, and 15 bases lay between the germline ends. The CDR3 contains 14 residues. In nucleotides, the CDR3 is TGTGCCAGCAGTTTCGGGCAGACAATCAGGCCCCAGCATTTT. As protein: CASSFGQTIRPQHF.

The chain employs TRBV2 and TRBJ1-1; TRBD1 might be the D (5 bases). Germline CDR1 reads SNHLY; CDR2 reads FYNNEI. The CDR3 totals 15 residues. With 1 base removed from V and 11 bases from J, the gap between germline ends came to 20 bases. The CDR3: CASSEGVRTKRVAFF. CDR3 sequence (DNA): TGTGCCAGCAGTGAAGGTGTCAGGACAAAGAGGGTGGCTTTCTTT.

The chain employs TRBV6-2 or TRBV6-3 and TRBJ1-2; tentatively, D is TRBD1 (5 bases). V lost 2 bases, J lost 7 bases, and 11 bases lay in between. CDR3 size: 13 residues. Germline V gene sequence: CDR1 MNHEY, CDR2 SVGEGT. CDR3 sequence: CASSYGTPLGYTF. The DNA of the CDR3 is TGTGCCAGCAGTTACGGGACCCCCCTTGGCTACACCTTC.

This rearrangement joins TRBV7-6 to TRBJ2-7; possibly TRBD1 for D (6 bases). This CDR3 is 14 amino acids long. The germline V gene has CDR1 SGHVS and CDR2 FNYEAQ. Trimming cost V 1 base and J 2 bases, with 9 bases left between them. The CDR3 reads CASSLEWTAYEQYF. Here the CDR3 DNA reads TGTGCCAGCAGCTTAGAGTGGACAGCCTACGAGCAGTACTTC.

This clonotype has a single count. The chain recombines TRBV6-1 with TRBJ1-1; D is possibly TRBD1 (5 bases). The CDR3 is made up of 13 amino acids. Trimming pared 7 bases from V and 0 bases from J, leaving 9 bases between. Germline V lookup: CDR1 MNHNS, CDR2 SASEGT. The CDR3 nucleotides are TGTGCCAGCAAGGGGAGGCTGAACACTGAAGCTTTCTTT. Translated: CASKGRLNTEAFF.

This sequence joins TRBV6-5 and TRBJ2-7; D possibly uses TRBD1 or TRBD2 (6 bases each). V lost 0 bases and J 2 bases, leaving 8 bases between the germline ends. The CDR3 spans 14 residues. The germline CDR1 and CDR2 sequences are MNHEY and SVGAGI. In DNA form, the CDR3 reads TGTGCCAGCAGTTACTCCGGGGGCCCCTACGAGCAGTACTTC. It codes for CASSYSGGPYEQYF.

The chain combines TRBV14 with TRBJ1-6, with D unclear. From germline, CDR1 is SGHDN and CDR2 FVKESK. This CDR3 spans 15 amino acids. Trimming removed 2 bases from V and 9 bases from J, with 14 bases in between. CDR3: CASSQTRTQGSPLHF. The CDR3 DNA sequence: TGTGCCAGCAGCCAAACCCGGACGCAAGGTTCACCCCTCCACTTT.

The rearrangement joins TRBV2 to TRBJ2-3, with 7 positions matching TRBD2. V was pared by 8 bases and J by 1 base, with 3 bases of the junction left unmatched. The CDR3 loop spans 13 amino acids. Germline loops: CDR1 SNHLY, CDR2 FYNNEI. The CDR3 DNA follows: TGTGCCAGCGGGGGGGTCGGCACAGATACGCAGTATTTT. It is translated as CASGGVGTDTQYF.

This clonotype was seen only a few times. The V gene is TRBV15, the J gene TRBJ2-2; 8 nucleotides align to TRBD1. V lost 0 bases and J lost 5; bases outside the gene matches: 2. Germline lookup yields CDR1 LNHNV and CDR2 YYDKDF (reference sequence). The CDR3 runs 15 residues. As DNA, the CDR3 is TGTGCCACCAGCAGAGAAGACAGGGGAACCGGGGAGCTGTTTTTT. It yields the protein CATSREDRGTGELFF. Full variable domain (remainder filled in from reference TRBV15 and TRBJ2-2): DAMVIQNPRYQVTQFGKPVTLSCSQTLNHNVMYWYQQKSSQAPKLLFHYYDKDFNNEADTPDNFQSRRPNTSFCFLDIRSPGLGDTAMYLCATSREDRGTGELFFGEGSRLTVL.

The chain has TRBV7-6 and TRBJ2-5; 9 nucleotides align to TRBD1. The germline V gene has CDR1 SGHVS and CDR2 FNYEAQ. The CDR3 runs 14 residues. With 5 bases clipped from V and 3 bases from J, the junction kept 4 bases outside the gene matches. For the CDR3, the DNA is TGTGCCAGCAGCCTGGACAGGGGAAAAGAGACCCAGTACTTC. Translation gives CASSLDRGKETQYF.

This chain uses TRBV7-8 with TRBJ1-6; maybe TRBD1 (6 bases). The CDR3 consists of 18 residues. Trimming stripped 4 bases from V and 0 bases from J, with 16 bases between. Germline V CDR1 and CDR2: SGHVS, FQNEAQ. Written as DNA, the CDR3 is TGTGCCAGCAGCTCCGGACAGTGGCCGAGCTCCTATAATTCACCCCTCCACTTT. It translates to CASSSGQWPSSYNSPLHF.

Here the CDR3 reads CSGTGTSGVEQFF. CDR3 sequence (DNA): TGCAGTGGTACCGGGACTAGCGGGGTTGAGCAGTTCTTC. The rearrangement uses TRBV20-1 and TRBJ2-1; 13 positions match TRBD2. The CDR3 loop spans 13 amino acids. In germline, CDR1 is DFQATT, CDR2 SNEGSKA (reference sequence). With 7 bases clipped from V and 9 bases from J, the junction kept 6 bases outside the gene matches.

This chain connects TRBV5-1 to TRBJ2-5, with 8 bases that match TRBD2. The CDR3 has 14 amino acids. Trimming at V came to 1 base and at J to 4 bases, leaving 3 bases not matched to a gene. Germline V gives CDR1 SGHRS, CDR2 YFSETQ. CDR3 loop: CASSLWGLGETQYF. The DNA for the CDR3 is TGCGCCAGCAGCTTGTGGGGACTAGGAGAGACCCAGTACTTC.